Following are 27 T cell receptor beta chains from one sample sequenced in a study of molecular identifiers for immune sequencing clone quantification. TCRdb recomputed calls from the PCR reads with MiXCR, one row per CDR3 protein. The sample consists of approximately 550,000 distinct CDR3 sequences, about a fifth of them appearing once. Specimen: naive CD8+ T cells from blood, with Jurkat cell RNA spiked in. Subset indicated: FACS-sorted CD8+CD4-CCR7+CD45RA+ naive T cells. The receptor set was obtained from a human donor in good health. Some libraries in this study had Jurkat cell RNA spiked in.

This clonotype has a count of ten or more. This rearrangement joins TRBV7-2 to TRBJ2-3; 10 nucleotides agree with TRBD1. V lost 5 bases to trimming and J lost 4 bases; unmatched junction nucleotides: 9. Germline V gene sequence: CDR1 SGHTA, CDR2 FQGNSA. CDR3 length equals 16 residues. CDR3 nucleotides: TGTGCCAGCAGCCCTACCCTAGACAGGGGGCCAGATACGCAGTATTTT. Translating it yields CASSPTLDRGPDTQYF.

This clonotype was seen a handful of times. The V gene is TRBV5-6, the J gene TRBJ2-7; tentatively, D is TRBD1 (5 bases). This CDR3 contains 14 residues. V shed 0 bases and J shed 4 bases, with 11 bases lying between them. CDR1 SGHDT and CDR2 YYEEEE come from the germline V gene. The CDR3 here is CASSLANRWYEQYF. The CDR3 DNA reads as TGTGCCAGCAGCTTGGCCAACAGGTGGTACGAGCAGTACTTC.

At least ten counts were recorded for this clonotype. The chain couples TRBV28 to TRBJ2-5; 11 bases are shared with TRBD2. Trimming took 3 bases from V and 5 from J; bases not matched to a gene: 11. CDR1 and CDR2 (germline): MDHEN, SYDVKM. The CDR3 contains 17 residues. The CDR3 coding sequence is TGTGCCAGCAGTTTTTCTCGCGAAGGACTAGCGGGTGAGACCCAGTACTTC. This gives the protein CASSFSREGLAGETQYF.

Notes on this clonotype: A much larger clone differs by one base, so this may be a read error. Since the CDR3 does not end with the conserved phenylalanine or tryptophan, this likely comes from a read error. This chain uses TRBV20-1 with TRBJ1-1; no clear D gene. CDR3 size: 14 residues. Per the germline V gene, CDR1 is DFQATT and CDR2 is SNEGSKA (reference sequence). V was pared by 0 bases and J by 5 bases, with 13 bases between. CDR3 loop: CSARDYEAGTEAFL. Written as DNA, the CDR3 is TGCAGTGCTAGAGATTATGAAGCGGGAACTGAAGCTTTCCTT.

This clonotype was seen repeatedly, ten times or more. The V and J genes are TRBV13 and TRBJ1-1, with a possible D match to TRBD1 (6 bases). The CDR3 has 13 amino acids. Germline V lookup: CDR1 PRHDT, CDR2 FYEKMQ (reference sequence). V was pared by 5 bases and J by 3 bases, with 10 bases between. The CDR3 protein is CASSMPGDTEAFF. CDR3 DNA sequence: TGTGCCAGCAGCATGCCAGGGGACACTGAAGCTTTCTTT.

This clonotype was detected ten times or more. The rearrangement links TRBV12-3 or TRBV12-4 to TRBJ1-1; TRBD1 matches at 7 bases. There are 14 residues in the CDR3. V dropped 7 bases and J dropped 3; count of bases not matched to a gene: 8. CDR3 amino acids: CASTWDSSDTEAFF. Here the CDR3 DNA reads TGTGCCAGCACCTGGGACAGCTCAGACACTGAAGCTTTCTTT.

This clonotype was recorded at least ten times. This chain connects TRBV4-3 to TRBJ1-1; tentatively, D is TRBD1 (6 bases). Germline CDR1 LGHNA, CDR2 YSLEER. This CDR3 has 14 amino acids. Trimming took 1 base from V and 6 from J, leaving 12 bases between them. The CDR3 bases are TGCGCCAGCAGCCAAGGAACAGGGCGGGCTGAAGCTTTCTTT. Translated: CASSQGTGRAEAFF.

V is TRBV20-1 and J is TRBJ2-7, with TRBD1 matching 7 bases. The CDR3 runs 15 residues. The trim removed 0 bases at V and 2 bases at J, leaving 7 bases unmatched. CDR1 DFQATT and CDR2 SNEGSKA come from the germline V gene (reference sequence). CDR3: CSARDPRDSPYEQYF. CDR3 nucleotides: TGCAGTGCTAGAGATCCCCGGGACAGCCCCTACGAGCAGTACTTC.

This clonotype has a count of ten or more. The J gene is TRBJ2-3, the V gene TRBV5-1, with 13 bases matching TRBD2. J was trimmed by 2 bases and V by 3 bases; bases with no gene match: 12. The CDR3 is 19 amino acids. Germline V gene data show CDR1 as SGHRS and CDR2 as YFSETQ. The CDR3: CASSYFLGTSGATTDTQYF. The CDR3 nucleotides read TGCGCCAGCAGCTACTTCCTCGGGACTAGCGGGGCTACCACAGATACGCAGTATTTT.

This clonotype has a handful of counts. Here the CDR3 DNA reads TGTGCCAGCAGTTACTTACCTAGCGGGATGGACAACGAGCAGTACTTC. This codes for CASSYLPSGMDNEQYF. This chain joins TRBV6-2 or TRBV6-3 and TRBJ2-7; 9 bases are shared with TRBD2. V was pared by 1 base and J by 5 bases, with 9 bases of the junction left unmatched. The CDR3 has 16 amino acids. Germline CDR1 reads MNHEY; CDR2 reads SVGEGT.

This clonotype was detected ten times or more. J is TRBJ1-5 and V is TRBV24-1, with TRBD1 as a possible D gene (6 bases). V was clipped by 4 bases and J by 1 base, with 10 bases between them. This CDR3 is built from 15 residues. Germline V CDR1 and CDR2: KGHDR, SFDVKD. The CDR3 is CATSEGDKSNQPQHF. In DNA, the CDR3 is TGTGCCACCAGTGAAGGGGACAAGAGCAATCAGCCCCAGCATTTT.

At least ten counts were recorded for this clonotype. The chain uses TRBV20-1 and TRBJ2-3; 9 nucleotides align to TRBD2. J lost 6 bases, V lost 3 bases, and 7 bases had no gene match. The CDR3 consists of 14 residues. Looked up from germline, CDR1 is DFQATT and CDR2 is SNEGSKA (reference sequence). The CDR3 protein is CSASLAGVRDTQYF. The CDR3 coding sequence is TGCAGTGCTAGTTTAGCGGGAGTTCGCGATACGCAGTATTTT.

The chain carries TRBV20-1 and TRBJ2-5; 8 positions agree with TRBD1. V lost 3 bases to trimming and J lost 1 base; unmatched junction nucleotides: 25. This CDR3 is 21 amino acids long. Germline V gives CDR1 DFQATT, CDR2 SNEGSKA (reference sequence). Here the CDR3 reads CSASTNPLRRPTTGGQETQYF. In DNA form, the CDR3 reads TGCAGTGCTAGCACTAACCCTCTCCGGCGACCTACTACAGGGGGCCAAGAGACCCAGTACTTC.

This clonotype occurred a few times. The chain uses TRBV25-1 and TRBJ2-7, with D possibly TRBD1 on 5 matching bases. Germline loops: CDR1 MGHDK, CDR2 SYGVNS. V shed 2 bases and J shed 6 bases, with 14 bases lying between them. CDR3 size: 14 residues. The DNA for the CDR3 is TGTGCCAGCAGTGAACTAGGGCAGGGTCGCGAGCAGTACTTC. Translation: CASSELGQGREQYF.

This clonotype was recorded at least ten times. The chain carries TRBV7-2 and TRBJ2-7; 7 nucleotides match TRBD1. The CDR3 extends over 13 amino acids. Germline CDR1 reads SGHTA; CDR2 reads FQGNSA. V was clipped by 4 bases and J by 1 base; unmatched bases: 1. CDR3 in DNA: TGTGCCAGCAGCTGGGGACAGTCCTACGAGCAGTACTTC. Encoded protein: CASSWGQSYEQYF.

This clonotype turned up a few times. The rearrangement links TRBV19 to TRBJ1-1, with D perhaps matching TRBD1 (5 bases). Looked up from germline, CDR1 is LNHDA and CDR2 is SQIVND (reference sequence). Trimming took off 3 bases at V and 5 bases at J, with 10 bases between the two ends. This CDR3 is 13 amino acids long. CDR3 coding DNA: TGTGCCAGTAGTATGGGGGAAGTTACTGAAGCTTTCTTT. This codes for CASSMGEVTEAFF.

This rearrangement joins TRBV12-3 or TRBV12-4 to TRBJ2-3, with D perhaps given as TRBD1 or TRBD2 (5 bases each). Trimming removed 5 bases from V and 4 bases from J, with 10 bases in between. The CDR3 extends over 13 amino acids. As DNA, the CDR3 is TGTGCCAGCAGTACACTAGGGGCAGATACGCAGTATTTT. Translating it yields CASSTLGADTQYF.

Concerning this clonotype: Possible read error: a much larger clone is one base away. Since no conserved phenylalanine or tryptophan closes the CDR3, a read error is the likely cause. CDR3 sequence: CASSAFGRVYEQYL. In nucleotides, the CDR3 is TGTGCCAGCAGTGCCTTCGGGAGGGTCTACGAGCAGTACCTC. The chain couples TRBV6-5 to TRBJ2-7; TRBD2 agrees at 8 bases. The CDR3 is 14 amino acids. V lost 5 bases, J lost 3 bases, and 6 bases stayed unmatched. Germline values: CDR1 MNHEY, CDR2 SVGAGI.

This clonotype has at least ten counts. CDR3: CASSYRNLAYHEQYF. The CDR3 nucleotides are TGTGCCAGCAGTTACCGAAATCTCGCCTACCACGAGCAGTACTTC. The J gene is TRBJ2-7, the V gene TRBV6-5, with no clear D. V was shortened by 2 bases and J by 5 bases, with 16 bases between the two germline ends. The germline V gene encodes CDR1 MNHEY and CDR2 SVGAGI. The CDR3 covers 15 residues.

This clonotype was seen only a few times. The chain employs TRBV11-2 and TRBJ2-1; possible D gene TRBD1, 6 bases. The V gene lost 5 bases and the J gene lost 6 bases, with 20 bases spanning the gap. This CDR3 is 16 amino acids long. The germline V gene has CDR1 SGHAT and CDR2 FQNNGV. The DNA for the CDR3 is TGTGCCAGCAGCGAGAGAGCATACGGGACACCCAATGAGCAGTTCTTC. It is translated as CASSERAYGTPNEQFF. Using reference TRBV11-2 and TRBJ2-1 for the parts outside the CDR3, the full variable domain is EAGVAQSPRYKIIEKRQSVAFWCNPISGHATLYWYQQILGQGPKLLIQFQNNGVVDDSQLPKDRFSAERLKGVDSTLKIQPAKLEDSAVYLCASSERAYGTPNEQFFGPGTRLTVL.

In this sample, this clonotype turned up many times. The chain uses TRBV13 and TRBJ2-7, with D perhaps TRBD1 (5 bases). Trimming cost V 5 bases and J 6 bases, with 14 bases left between them. Looked up from germline, CDR1 is PRHDT and CDR2 is FYEKMQ (reference sequence). CDR3 length: 13 residues. The DNA for the CDR3 is TGTGCCAGCAGCCCCAGGGTACCCGCCGAGCAGTACTTC. Protein product: CASSPRVPAEQYF.

Here the CDR3 reads CASKMGLAGATGELFF. CDR3 DNA: TGTGCCAGCAAAATGGGACTAGCGGGAGCCACCGGGGAGCTGTTTTTT. V usage is TRBV7-9 and J usage is TRBJ2-2; 14 bases agree with TRBD2. Unmatched junction bases numbered 5, after V lost 7 bases and J lost 4 bases. The germline V gene encodes CDR1 SEHNR and CDR2 FQNEAQ (reference sequence). CDR3 size: 16 residues.

This clonotype was seen at least ten times. This chain uses TRBV28 with TRBJ1-2; tentatively, D is TRBD1 (6 bases). The germline V gene has CDR1 MDHEN and CDR2 SYDVKM. V was shortened by 5 bases and J by 7 bases, with 23 bases between the two germline ends. The CDR3 sequence is 16 residues long. The CDR3 loop reads CASSPTFMGRGSGYTF. DNA for the CDR3: TGTGCCAGCAGTCCTACCTTTATGGGCAGGGGCAGTGGCTACACCTTC.

As concerns this clonotype: This may be a read error, as it is one base from a much larger clone. The chain has TRBV6-2 or TRBV6-3 and TRBJ2-3; TRBD1 aligns across 8 bases. The V gene end was trimmed by 1 base and the J gene end by 5 bases; junction bases not matched to a gene: 8. Looked up from germline, CDR1 is MNHEY and CDR2 is SVGEGT. This CDR3 contains 16 residues. DNA of the CDR3: TGTGCCAGCAGTTACTACGACAGGGGTCGTGAAGATACGCAGTATTTT. Its translation: CASSYYDRGREDTQYF.

This clonotype was detected only a few times. The V and J genes are TRBV20-1 and TRBJ2-3, with 9 bases fitting TRBD1. V shed 6 bases, J shed 3 bases, and the junction held 7 bases outside the gene matches. Per the germline V gene, CDR1 is DFQATT and CDR2 is SNEGSKA (reference sequence). The CDR3 is made up of 14 amino acids. In nucleotides, the CDR3 is TGCAGTGCGAGCTCCGGGACAGGGACAGATACGCAGTATTTT. Its protein product is CSASSGTGTDTQYF.

This clonotype was recorded a few times. The gene calls are TRBV24-1 and TRBJ2-5, with D perhaps TRBD1 (6 bases). Trimming removed 5 bases at V and 5 bases at J, with 14 bases between. Germline-derived CDR1 and CDR2 are KGHDR and SFDVKD. CDR3 length: 14 residues. The CDR3 loop is CATSGTAQWETQYF. The CDR3 DNA follows: TGTGCCACCAGTGGGACAGCCCAGTGGGAGACCCAGTACTTC.

CDR3 coding DNA: TGTGCCTGGAGCGACCCAGCCGCCGGGCGAAGCTCCTACAATGAGCAGTTCTTC. It is translated as CAWSDPAAGRSSYNEQFF. The chain carries TRBV30 and TRBJ2-1; D is ambiguous. The V gene's germline CDR1 is GTSNPN and CDR2 SVGIG (reference sequence). V was shortened by 3 bases and J by 0 bases, with 21 bases between the two germline ends. The CDR3 has 18 residues.